Presented here are 7 T cell receptor beta chains from one specimen sequenced in a study of cytomegalovirus exposure and HLA in healthy donors. The PCR used 60 Vbeta and 13 Jbeta primers. The assay was immunoSEQ multiplex PCR, and TCRdb's table has in-frame clones only and misses some. The data contain around 250,000 clones, roughly 91% of them seen just once; the ten biggest clones take up less than 2%. The sequencing sample was made of PBMCs. The source is a girl under 10 years old in good health and CMV-seronegative.

The genes are TRBV5-4 and TRBJ2-7; D perhaps matches TRBD2 (5 bases). V dropped 4 bases and J dropped 0 bases, with 5 bases sitting between them. CDR1 and CDR2 (germline): SGHNT, YYREEE (reference sequence). CDR3 length: 12 amino acids. CDR3 region: CASSRGSYEQYF. In nucleotides, the CDR3 is TGTGCCAGCAGCCGGGGCTCCTACGAGCAGTACTTC.

The genes are TRBV5-1 and TRBJ2-5; tentatively, D is TRBD2 (7 bases). Deletions cut 1 base from V and 5 bases from J, with 12 bases between. From germline, CDR1 is SGHRS and CDR2 YFSETQ. This CDR3 has 14 residues. CDR3 amino acids: CASSLSGGAETQYF. CDR3 coding DNA: TGCGCCAGCAGCTTGTCTGGGGGGGCGGAGACCCAGTACTTC.

The rearrangement links TRBV29-1 to TRBJ2-1; 11 bases map to TRBD2. Germline V CDR1 and CDR2: SQVTM, ANQGSEA. With V trimmed by 3 bases and J by 10 bases, 17 bases remained unmatched. The CDR3 has 17 amino acids. The CDR3 sequence is CSVDSFPPSGRSREQFF. CDR3 coding DNA: TGCAGCGTTGATTCATTCCCCCCTAGCGGGAGGTCTCGAGAGCAGTTCTTC.

The rearrangement joins TRBV19 to TRBJ1-5; possibly TRBD1 for D (6 bases). CDR1 is LNHDA, CDR2 SQIVND, per germline (reference sequence). Between the trimmed V and J ends, which lost 5 bases and 4 bases, there was a span of 12 bases. The CDR3 covers 14 residues. The CDR3 is CASSSTGNNQPQHF. In nucleotides, the CDR3 is TGTGCCAGTAGTTCTACAGGGAATAATCAGCCCCAGCATTTT. The variable domain in full, completed from reference TRBV19 and TRBJ1-5, reads DGGITQSPKYLFRKEGQNVTLSCEQNLNHDAMYWYRQDPGQGLRLIYYSQIVNDFQKGDIAEGYSVSREKKESFPLTVTSAQKNPTAFYLCASSSTGNNQPQHFGDGTRLSIL.

V usage is TRBV13 and J usage is TRBJ1-2; possible D gene TRBD1, 6 bases. Germline-derived CDR1 and CDR2 are PRHDT and FYEKMQ (reference sequence). The V end was cut by 5 bases, the J end by 4 bases, with 14 bases between. This CDR3 comprises 14 residues. The CDR3 DNA follows: TGTGCCAGCAGCCAATCGACAGGAGCCTATGGCTACACCTTC. It encodes CASSQSTGAYGYTF.

The rearrangement joins TRBV2 to TRBJ1-2; 8 bases fit TRBD1. The V gene's germline CDR1 is SNHLY and CDR2 FYNNEI. V shed 6 bases and J 8 bases; nucleotides not matched to a gene: 8. There are 13 residues in the CDR3. CDR3 DNA sequence: TGTGCCAGCAGCGTTACAGGGGGGGAGGGCTACACCTTC. This codes for CASSVTGGEGYTF.

The gene calls are TRBV7-9 and TRBJ2-5; D is possibly TRBD1 (5 bases). Trimming stripped 9 bases from V and 6 bases from J, with 23 bases between. The CDR3 totals 15 residues. Germline assignment: CDR1 SEHNR and CDR2 FQNEAQ (reference sequence). The CDR3 here is CASGWKLDSRQTQYF. The CDR3 coding sequence is TGTGCCAGTGGGTGGAAGCTCGACAGTCGACAGACCCAGTACTTC.